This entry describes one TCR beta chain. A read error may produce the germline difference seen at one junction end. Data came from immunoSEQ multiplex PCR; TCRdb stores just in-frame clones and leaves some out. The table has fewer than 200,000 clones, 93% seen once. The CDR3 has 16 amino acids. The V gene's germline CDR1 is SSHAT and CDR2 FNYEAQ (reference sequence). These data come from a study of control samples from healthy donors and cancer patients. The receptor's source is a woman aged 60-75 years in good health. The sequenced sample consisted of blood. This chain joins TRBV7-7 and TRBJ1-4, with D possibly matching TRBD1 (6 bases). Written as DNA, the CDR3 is TGTGCTAGCAGCTTGGGTCCGGGGGGCTCTAATGAAAAACTGTTTTTT. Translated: CASSLGPGGSNEKLFF.